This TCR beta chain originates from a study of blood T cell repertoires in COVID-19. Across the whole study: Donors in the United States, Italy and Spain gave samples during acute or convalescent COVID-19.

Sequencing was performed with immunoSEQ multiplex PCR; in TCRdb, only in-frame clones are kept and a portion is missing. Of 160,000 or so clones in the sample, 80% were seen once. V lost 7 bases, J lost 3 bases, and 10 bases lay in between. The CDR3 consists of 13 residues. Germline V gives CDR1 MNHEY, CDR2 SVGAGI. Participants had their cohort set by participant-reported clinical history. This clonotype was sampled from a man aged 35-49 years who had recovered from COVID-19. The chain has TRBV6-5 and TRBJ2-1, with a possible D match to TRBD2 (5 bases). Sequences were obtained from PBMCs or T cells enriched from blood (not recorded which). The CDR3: CASTDGLYNEQFF. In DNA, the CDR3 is TGTGCCAGCACCGATGGACTCTACAATGAGCAGTTCTTC.